The 29 T cell receptor beta chains below come from one sample, sequenced in a study of beta chain features in type 1 diabetes. These TCRs' antigens remain unknown. Study-level points and caveats: TCRB CDR3s were moderately but significantly shorter in Type 1 diabetes patients in all four CD4+ subsets.

The investigators reverse transcribed all of the isolated RNA, so they sequenced expressed TCRB transcripts. The assay was immunoSEQ multiplex PCR, and TCRdb's table has in-frame clones only and misses some. The sample includes around 250,000 clones, more than 11% of them seen just once. The sequenced sample was naive CD4+ T cells from blood. These receptors were collected from a man aged 25 to 40 with type 1 diabetes.

The chain joins TRBV6-6 to TRBJ2-5; 7 bases line up with TRBD2. Looked up from germline, CDR1 is MNHNY and CDR2 is SVGAGI (reference sequence). The CDR3 is 14 amino acids. Trimming at V came to 3 bases and at J to 4 bases, leaving 5 bases not matched to a gene. This CDR3 is CASSYGGSSETQYF. Here the CDR3 DNA reads TGTGCCAGCAGTTATGGCGGGAGTTCAGAGACCCAGTACTTC.

DNA of the CDR3: TGTGCCAGCAGCTTTCGTCGGGGCGGGGGAACAGATACGCAGTATTTT. Translated: CASSFRRGGGTDTQYF. This chain joins TRBV11-2 and TRBJ2-3; TRBD2 agrees at 7 bases. This CDR3 is built from 16 residues. The J segment lost 3 bases and the V segment lost 3 bases, leaving 9 bases of the junction unmatched. Germline V lookup: CDR1 SGHAT, CDR2 FQNNGV. Full variable domain (remainder filled in from reference TRBV11-2 and TRBJ2-3): EAGVAQSPRYKIIEKRQSVAFWCNPISGHATLYWYQQILGQGPKLLIQFQNNGVVDDSQLPKDRFSAERLKGVDSTLKIQPAKLEDSAVYLCASSFRRGGGTDTQYFGPGTRLTVL.

This clone was counted only a few times. The chain uses TRBV5-6 and TRBJ2-7; TRBD1 matches 9 bases. Trimming took 6 bases from V and 2 from J; bases not matched to a gene: 9. Germline V gives CDR1 SGHDT, CDR2 YYEEEE. The CDR3 loop spans 15 amino acids. For the CDR3, the DNA is TGTGCCAGCACCCAAGTGGGGACAGGGCCCTACGAGCAGTACTTC. Translation: CASTQVGTGPYEQYF.

The sample holds a few counts of this clone. The genes are TRBV25-1 and TRBJ2-1; 7 nucleotides line up with TRBD1. The trim removed 4 bases at V and 0 bases at J, leaving 6 bases unmatched. Germline V gene sequence: CDR1 MGHDK, CDR2 SYGVNS. The CDR3 contains 16 residues. The CDR3 spells CASSAWDSSSYNEQFF. DNA for the CDR3: TGTGCCAGCAGTGCATGGGACAGTAGCTCCTACAATGAGCAGTTCTTC.

This chain links TRBV5-4 with TRBJ2-1; weak D call: TRBD1 (7 bases). Trimming stripped 4 bases from V and 4 bases from J, with 15 bases between. The length of the CDR3 is 15 residues. CDR1 and CDR2 from the germline V gene are SGHNT and YYREEE (reference sequence). CDR3 region: CASSQGGGMYNEQFF. The DNA of the CDR3 is TGTGCCAGCAGCCAAGGGGGCGGGATGTACAATGAGCAGTTCTTC.

The sample holds a few counts of this clone. The chain links TRBV19 to TRBJ2-6; TRBD1 is a possible D gene (5 bases). Germline loops: CDR1 LNHDA, CDR2 SQIVND (reference sequence). CDR3 length: 14 residues. V lost 8 bases and J lost 0, with 8 bases in between. This CDR3 reads CASGQPSGANVLTF. As DNA, the CDR3 is TGTGCCAGTGGACAACCCTCTGGGGCCAACGTCCTGACTTTC.

The V gene is TRBV7-2, the J gene TRBJ2-3; 12 bases are a match to TRBD1. Trimming took 6 bases from V and 1 from J; bases not matched to a gene: 11. There are 18 residues in the CDR3. CDR1 SGHTA and CDR2 FQGNSA come from the germline V gene. The CDR3 nucleotides are TGTGCCAGCAGAGGGGGTTGGGACAGGGGGCAAGGCACAGATACGCAGTATTTT. As protein: CASRGGWDRGQGTDTQYF.

The chain carries TRBV5-1 and TRBJ2-7; no definite D call. V dropped 3 bases and J dropped 6 bases, with 10 bases sitting between them. Germline loops: CDR1 SGHRS, CDR2 YFSETQ. The CDR3 runs to 12 residues. CDR3 nucleotide sequence: TGCGCCAGCAGCTCCCCGGCAGGCGAGCAGTACTTC. Its protein product is CASSSPAGEQYF. Using reference TRBV5-1 and TRBJ2-7 for the parts outside the CDR3, the full variable domain is KAGVTQTPRYLIKTRGQQVTLSCSPISGHRSVSWYQQTPGQGLQFLFEYFSETQRNKGNFPGRFSGRQFSNSRSEMNVSTLELGDSALYLCASSSPAGEQYFGPGTRLTVT.

This clone has only a few counts. In DNA form, the CDR3 reads TGTGCCAGCATGGGGGCAGGGAACGAGCAGTACTTC. Translating gives CASMGAGNEQYF. The V call is TRBV2, the J call TRBJ2-7; D is perhaps TRBD1 (6 bases). Trimming took 7 bases from V and 5 from J, leaving 12 bases between them. The germline V gene encodes CDR1 SNHLY and CDR2 FYNNEI. The CDR3 consists of 12 residues. Drawing the rest from reference TRBV2 and TRBJ2-7, the complete variable domain is EPEVTQTPSHQVTQMGQEVILRCVPISNHLYFYWYRQILGQKVEFLVSFYNNEISEKSEIFDDQFSVERPDGSNFTLKIRSTKLEDSAMYFCASMGAGNEQYFGPGTRLTVT.

V is TRBV6-5 and J is TRBJ2-7, with no clear D. CDR3 length: 12 residues. Germline CDR1 and CDR2: MNHEY and SVGAGI. Trimming cost V 8 bases and J 4 bases, with 12 bases left between them. DNA for the CDR3: TGTGCCAGCCGAGGCCCTACATACGAGCAGTACTTC. Protein product: CASRGPTYEQYF.

The table lists this clone with a few counts. The chain has TRBV7-2 and TRBJ2-3; TRBD2 matches at 9 bases. Trimming cost V 0 bases and J 2 bases; bases outside gene matches: 3. The germline V gene has CDR1 SGHTA and CDR2 FQGNSA. This CDR3 has 16 amino acids. The DNA of the CDR3 is TGTGCCAGCAGCTTAGCCGCGGGAGGGTACACAGATACGCAGTATTTT. It codes for CASSLAAGGYTDTQYF. Full variable domain (rest looked up from reference TRBV7-2 and TRBJ2-3): GAGVSQSPSNKVTEKGKDVELRCDPISGHTALYWYRQSLGQGLEFLIYFQGNSAPDKSGLPSDRFSAERTGGSVSTLTIQRTQQEDSAVYLCASSLAAGGYTDTQYFGPGTRLTVL.

This clone was counted only a few times. The rearrangement uses TRBV19 and TRBJ1-4; D uncertain. The germline CDR1 and CDR2 sequences are LNHDA and SQIVND (reference sequence). This CDR3 spans 14 amino acids. V lost 6 bases to trimming and J lost 7 bases, with 15 bases between them. For the CDR3, the DNA is TGTGCCAGTAGGGAAAGCGGATGGGGTGAAAAACTGTTTTTT. This translates into CASRESGWGEKLFF.

This chain uses TRBV27 with TRBJ1-4; TRBD1 might be the D (5 bases). The V gene's germline CDR1 is MNHEY and CDR2 SMNVEV (reference sequence). This CDR3 has 16 residues. The V and J ends lost 0 bases and 8 bases respectively, with 16 bases between them. The CDR3 sequence is CASSLSPRVIGEKLFF. CDR3 sequence (DNA): TGTGCCAGCAGTTTATCCCCCAGGGTGATAGGGGAAAAACTGTTTTTT.

There are a few counts of this clone. The chain recombines TRBV9 with TRBJ2-2, with D unresolved. V gave up 7 bases and J gave up 1 base, with 8 bases separating them. Per germline, CDR1 SGDLS and CDR2 YYNGEE. This CDR3 spans 13 amino acids. CDR3 amino acids: CASVEKNTGELFF. CDR3 nucleotide sequence: TGTGCCAGCGTAGAGAAGAACACCGGGGAGCTGTTTTTT.

The rearrangement uses TRBV7-6 and TRBJ1-3; D not resolved. The CDR3 consists of 14 residues. V was clipped by 1 base and J by 0 bases, with 4 bases between them. From germline, CDR1 is SGHVS and CDR2 FNYEAQ. Here the CDR3 DNA reads TGTGCCAGCAGCTTAGACGGCTCTGGAAACACCATATATTTT. As protein: CASSLDGSGNTIYF.

This rearrangement joins TRBV18 to TRBJ2-7, with 8 bases that match TRBD1. With V trimmed by 0 bases and J by 0 bases, 1 base remained unmatched. This CDR3 spans 15 amino acids. Germline CDR1 reads KGHSH; CDR2 reads LQKENI. DNA of the CDR3: TGTGCCAGCTCACCACCGGGACAGGCCTCCTACGAGCAGTACTTC. It yields the protein CASSPPGQASYEQYF.

This clone appeared a few times. This rearrangement joins TRBV4-1 to TRBJ2-5, with 7 positions matching TRBD2. CDR3 size: 17 residues. Germline CDR1 is MGHRA and CDR2 is YSYEKL. The V and J ends lost 0 bases and 0 bases, in that order; junction bases with no gene match: 7. The CDR3 region is CASSQDGASGNQETQYF. In nucleotides, the CDR3 is TGCGCCAGCAGCCAAGATGGGGCTAGCGGCAACCAAGAGACCCAGTACTTC.

This clone was counted only a few times. This sequence joins TRBV2 and TRBJ2-2; 8 nucleotides align to TRBD2. The germline V gene has CDR1 SNHLY and CDR2 FYNNEI. The CDR3 covers 15 residues. Unmatched junction bases numbered 12, after V lost 8 bases and J lost 7 bases. CDR3 sequence: CASRLALYGGGELFF. The CDR3, as DNA: TGTGCCAGCCGACTAGCGCTATACGGGGGCGGGGAGCTGTTTTTT.

The table lists this clone with a few counts. The sample carries other DNA sequences with the same CDR3. The chain couples TRBV6-6 to TRBJ2-3, with D tentatively TRBD2 (5 bases). Looked up from germline, CDR1 is MNHNY and CDR2 is SVGAGI (reference sequence). The ends were cut back, 8 bases at V and 0 bases at J, with 12 bases in the middle. The CDR3 sequence is 14 residues long. This CDR3 reads CASRAGGSTDTQYF. CDR3 DNA sequence: TGTGCCAGCCGGGCTGGCGGGAGCACAGATACGCAGTATTTT.

This rearrangement joins TRBV5-4 to TRBJ2-1; no firm D call. Germline V gene sequence: CDR1 SGHNT, CDR2 YYREEE (reference sequence). V was cut by 0 bases and J by 12 bases, with 10 bases left in between. This CDR3 region has 12 residues. In nucleotides, the CDR3 is TGTGCCAGCAGCTTGGCGTGGTCGGGGCAGTTCTTC. Translated, it gives CASSLAWSGQFF.

There are a few counts of this clone. The chain carries TRBV6-5 and TRBJ1-1; D uncertain. Germline V gene sequence: CDR1 MNHEY, CDR2 SVGAGI. This CDR3 has 15 amino acids. The V and J ends lost 0 bases and 2 bases respectively, with 10 bases between them. For the CDR3, the DNA is TGTGCCAGCAGTTACTCTTTCATGAGTAACACTGAAGCTTTCTTT. This encodes CASSYSFMSNTEAFF.

The J gene is TRBJ1-1, the V gene TRBV6-5; no firm D call. In germline, CDR1 is MNHEY, CDR2 SVGAGI. Trimming pared 0 bases from V and 11 bases from J, leaving 16 bases between. The CDR3 is made up of 14 amino acids. The CDR3 sequence is CASSYSRGSNTAFF. The CDR3 DNA follows: TGTGCCAGCAGTTACTCGCGAGGGAGTAATACGGCTTTCTTT.

V and J are TRBV6-1 and TRBJ2-4, with D possibly being TRBD1 (5 bases). CDR1 is MNHNS and CDR2 is SASEGT in the germline V gene. CDR3 length: 13 residues. With 6 bases removed from V and 5 bases from J, the gap between germline ends came to 11 bases. CDR3 sequence: CASRTTGENIQYF. In DNA, the CDR3 is TGTGCCAGCAGAACAACAGGTGAAAACATTCAGTACTTC.

This clone was counted only a few times. J is TRBJ1-1 and V is TRBV9; no clear D. CDR3 length equals 13 residues. V lost 3 bases and J lost 1, with 7 bases in between. Germline V lookup: CDR1 SGDLS, CDR2 YYNGEE. The DNA for the CDR3 is TGTGCCAGCAGCGCAGCGCCGAACACTGAAGCTTTCTTT. It translates to CASSAAPNTEAFF.

This clone has just a few counts. V and J are TRBV2 and TRBJ1-2; D is unresolved. The CDR3 spans 16 residues. V lost 1 base to trimming and J lost 0 bases, with 12 bases between them. Germline V gives CDR1 SNHLY, CDR2 FYNNEI. CDR3 nucleotides: TGTGCCAGCAGTGAAGACTTAGGCAGGACTAACTATGGCTACACCTTC. This encodes CASSEDLGRTNYGYTF.

This clone was detected only a few times. DNA for the CDR3: TGTGCCAGCAGTGAAGACAGCCCGAACACTGAAGCTTTCTTT. Translating gives CASSEDSPNTEAFF. This chain uses TRBV6-5 with TRBJ1-1, with TRBD1 as a possible D gene (5 bases). Trimming cost V 5 bases and J 1 base, with 11 bases left between them. Germline V gene data show CDR1 as MNHEY and CDR2 as SVGAGI. This CDR3 is built from 14 residues.

The J gene is TRBJ2-7, the V gene TRBV10-2, with D hard to call. Germline lookup yields CDR1 WSHSY and CDR2 SAAADI. V lost 2 bases, J lost 4 bases, and 12 bases lay in between. The CDR3 covers 14 residues. The CDR3 protein is CASSERQVGYEQYF. In DNA, the CDR3 is TGCGCCAGCAGTGAGAGGCAGGTTGGGTACGAGCAGTACTTC.

The rearrangement uses TRBV30 and TRBJ1-1; perhaps TRBD1 as D (5 bases). Germline loops: CDR1 GTSNPN, CDR2 SVGIG (reference sequence). V was trimmed by 5 bases and J by 5 bases, leaving 9 bases between them. The CDR3 loop spans 11 amino acids. DNA for the CDR3: TGTGCCTGGGCAGGGAGGACTGAAGCTTTCTTT. This translates into CAWAGRTEAFF.

This clone was detected a few times. V and J are TRBV5-1 and TRBJ2-5; 8 bases match TRBD2. The CDR3 covers 15 residues. Per the germline V gene, CDR1 is SGHRS and CDR2 is YFSETQ. Trimming cost V 3 bases and J 4 bases; bases outside gene matches: 8. The CDR3 region has the DNA TGCGCCAGCAGCTGGGACGGGAGGGCCGCAGAGACCCAGTACTTC. This codes for CASSWDGRAAETQYF.